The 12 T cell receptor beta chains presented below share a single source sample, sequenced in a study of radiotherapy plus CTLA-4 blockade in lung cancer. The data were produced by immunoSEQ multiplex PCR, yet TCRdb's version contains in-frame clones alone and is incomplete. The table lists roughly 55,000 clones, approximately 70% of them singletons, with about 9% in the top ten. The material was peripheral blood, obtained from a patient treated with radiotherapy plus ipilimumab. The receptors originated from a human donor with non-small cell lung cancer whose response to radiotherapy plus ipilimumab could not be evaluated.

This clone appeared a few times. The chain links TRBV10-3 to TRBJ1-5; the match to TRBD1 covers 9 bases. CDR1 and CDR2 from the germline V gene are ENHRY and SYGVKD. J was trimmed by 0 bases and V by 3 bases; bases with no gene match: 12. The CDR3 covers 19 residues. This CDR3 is CAISDPGTGFSNSNQPQHF. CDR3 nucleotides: TGTGCCATCAGTGACCCCGGGACAGGGTTTTCTAATAGCAATCAGCCCCAGCATTTT.

The CDR3 protein is CASSPWGQGTDTQYF. CDR3 nucleotides: TGCGCCAGCAGCCCCTGGGGACAGGGTACAGATACGCAGTATTTT. The chain employs TRBV5-1 and TRBJ2-3; 9 positions match TRBD1. Germline V gene data show CDR1 as SGHRS and CDR2 as YFSETQ. V shed 4 bases, J shed 3 bases, and the junction held 6 bases outside the gene matches. The CDR3 has 15 residues.

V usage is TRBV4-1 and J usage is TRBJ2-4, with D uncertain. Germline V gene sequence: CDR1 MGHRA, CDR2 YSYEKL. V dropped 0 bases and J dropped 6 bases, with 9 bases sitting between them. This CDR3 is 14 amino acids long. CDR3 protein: CASSQDQNSNIQYF. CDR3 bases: TGCGCCAGCAGCCAAGATCAAAACTCAAACATTCAGTACTTC.

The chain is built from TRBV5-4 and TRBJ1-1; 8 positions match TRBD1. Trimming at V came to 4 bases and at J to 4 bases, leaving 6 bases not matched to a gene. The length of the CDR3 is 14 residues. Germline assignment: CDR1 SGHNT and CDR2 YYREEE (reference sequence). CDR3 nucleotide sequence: TGTGCCAGCAGCGCGGACAGGGCTGCCACTGAAGCTTTCTTT. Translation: CASSADRAATEAFF.

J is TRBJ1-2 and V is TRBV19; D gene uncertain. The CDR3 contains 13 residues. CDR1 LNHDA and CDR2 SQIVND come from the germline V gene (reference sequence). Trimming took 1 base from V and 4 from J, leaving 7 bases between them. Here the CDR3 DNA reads TGTGCCAGTAGTATAGCACAGATCTATGGCTACACCTTC. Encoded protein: CASSIAQIYGYTF.

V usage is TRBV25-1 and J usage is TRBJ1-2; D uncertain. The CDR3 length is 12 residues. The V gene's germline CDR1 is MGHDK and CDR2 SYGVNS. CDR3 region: CASSLFDYGYTF. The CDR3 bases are TGTGCAAGCTCCCTGTTTGACTATGGCTACACCTTC.

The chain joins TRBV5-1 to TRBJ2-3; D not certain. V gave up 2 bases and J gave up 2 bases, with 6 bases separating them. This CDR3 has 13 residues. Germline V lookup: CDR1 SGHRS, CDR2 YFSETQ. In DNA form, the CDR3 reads TGCGCCAGCAGCTTACAGTACACAGATACGCAGTATTTT. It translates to CASSLQYTDTQYF.

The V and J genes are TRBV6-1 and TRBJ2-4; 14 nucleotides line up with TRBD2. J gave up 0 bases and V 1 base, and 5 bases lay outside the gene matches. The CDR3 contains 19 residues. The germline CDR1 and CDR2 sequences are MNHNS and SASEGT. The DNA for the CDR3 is TGTGCCAGCAGTGAAGGACTAGCGGGGGGGCAGGGAGCCAAAAACATTCAGTACTTC. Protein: CASSEGLAGGQGAKNIQYF.

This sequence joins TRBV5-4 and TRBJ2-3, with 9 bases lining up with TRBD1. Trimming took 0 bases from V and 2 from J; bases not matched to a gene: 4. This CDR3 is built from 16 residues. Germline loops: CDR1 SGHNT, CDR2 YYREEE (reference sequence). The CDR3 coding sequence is TGTGCCAGCAGCTTGGCTGTACAGGGGGCCACAGATACGCAGTATTTT. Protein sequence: CASSLAVQGATDTQYF.

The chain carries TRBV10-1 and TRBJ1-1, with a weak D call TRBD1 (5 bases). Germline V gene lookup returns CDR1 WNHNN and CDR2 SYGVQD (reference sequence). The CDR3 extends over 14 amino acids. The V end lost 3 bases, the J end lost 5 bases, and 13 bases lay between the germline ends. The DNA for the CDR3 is TGCGCCAGCAGTGATCAAGGGGCCCTAACTGAAGCTTTCTTT. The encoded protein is CASSDQGALTEAFF.

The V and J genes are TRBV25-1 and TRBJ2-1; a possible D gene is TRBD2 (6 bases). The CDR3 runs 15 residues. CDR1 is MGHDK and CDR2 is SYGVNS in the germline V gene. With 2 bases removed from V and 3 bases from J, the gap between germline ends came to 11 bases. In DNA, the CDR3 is TGTGCCAGCAGTGAAAGGGAGACTAGCTACAATGAGCAGTTCTTC. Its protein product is CASSERETSYNEQFF.

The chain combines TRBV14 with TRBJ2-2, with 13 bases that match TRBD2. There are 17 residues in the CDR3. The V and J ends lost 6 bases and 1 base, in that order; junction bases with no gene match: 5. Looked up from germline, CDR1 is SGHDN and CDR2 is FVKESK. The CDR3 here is CASSRLAGGQNTGELFF. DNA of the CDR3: TGTGCCAGCAGTCGACTAGCGGGGGGCCAGAACACCGGGGAGCTGTTTTTT.